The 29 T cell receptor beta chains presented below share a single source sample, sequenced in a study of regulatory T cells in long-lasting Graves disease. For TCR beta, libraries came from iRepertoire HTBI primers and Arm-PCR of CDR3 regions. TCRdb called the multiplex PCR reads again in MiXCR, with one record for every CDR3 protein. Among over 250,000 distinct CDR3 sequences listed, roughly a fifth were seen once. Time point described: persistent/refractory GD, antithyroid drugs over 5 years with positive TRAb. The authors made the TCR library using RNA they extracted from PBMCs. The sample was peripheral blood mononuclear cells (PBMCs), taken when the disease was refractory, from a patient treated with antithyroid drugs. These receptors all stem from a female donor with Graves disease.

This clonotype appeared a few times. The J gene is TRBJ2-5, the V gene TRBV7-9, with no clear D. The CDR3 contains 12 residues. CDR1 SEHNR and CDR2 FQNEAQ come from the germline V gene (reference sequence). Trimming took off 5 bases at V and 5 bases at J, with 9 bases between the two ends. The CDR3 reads CASSIDRETQYF. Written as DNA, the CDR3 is TGTGCCAGCAGCATTGACCGGGAGACCCAGTACTTC.

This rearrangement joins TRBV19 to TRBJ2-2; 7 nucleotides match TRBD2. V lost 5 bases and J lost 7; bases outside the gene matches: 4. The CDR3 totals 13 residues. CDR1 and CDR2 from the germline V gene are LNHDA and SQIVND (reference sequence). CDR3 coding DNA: TGTGCCAGTAGTCGCGGGGGAGGCGGGGAGCTGTTTTTT. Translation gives CASSRGGGGELFF.

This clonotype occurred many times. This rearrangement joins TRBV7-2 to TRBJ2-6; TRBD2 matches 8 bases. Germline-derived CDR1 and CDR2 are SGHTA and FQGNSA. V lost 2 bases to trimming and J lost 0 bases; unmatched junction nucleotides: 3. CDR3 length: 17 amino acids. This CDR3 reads CASSLLAGRSGANVLTF. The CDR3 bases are TGTGCCAGCAGCTTACTAGCGGGTCGCTCTGGGGCCAACGTCCTGACTTTC.

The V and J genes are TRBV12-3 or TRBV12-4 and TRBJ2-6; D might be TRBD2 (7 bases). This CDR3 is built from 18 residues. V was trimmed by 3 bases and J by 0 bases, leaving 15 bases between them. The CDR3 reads CASSLARGRSSGANVLTF. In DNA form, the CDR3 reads TGTGCCAGCAGTTTGGCGCGGGGGCGTTCCTCTGGGGCCAACGTCCTGACTTTC.

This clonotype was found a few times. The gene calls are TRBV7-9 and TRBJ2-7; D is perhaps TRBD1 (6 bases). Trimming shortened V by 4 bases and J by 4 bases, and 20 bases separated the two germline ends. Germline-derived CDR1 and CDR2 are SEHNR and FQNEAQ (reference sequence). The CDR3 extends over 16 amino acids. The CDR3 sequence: CASSSKPPTGLYEQYF. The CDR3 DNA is TGTGCCAGCAGCTCTAAGCCCCCGACAGGTCTATACGAGCAGTACTTC.

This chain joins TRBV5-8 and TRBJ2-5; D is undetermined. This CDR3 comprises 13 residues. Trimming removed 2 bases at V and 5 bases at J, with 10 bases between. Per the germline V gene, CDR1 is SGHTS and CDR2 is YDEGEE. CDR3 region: CASSFTIEETQYF. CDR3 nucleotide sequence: TGTGCCAGCAGCTTTACGATAGAGGAGACCCAGTACTTC.

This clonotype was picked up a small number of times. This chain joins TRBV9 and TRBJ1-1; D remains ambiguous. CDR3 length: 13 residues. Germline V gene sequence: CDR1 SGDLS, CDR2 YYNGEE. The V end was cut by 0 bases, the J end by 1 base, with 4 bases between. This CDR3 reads CASSVGPNTEAFF. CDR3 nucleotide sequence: TGTGCCAGCAGCGTAGGGCCGAACACTGAAGCTTTCTTT.

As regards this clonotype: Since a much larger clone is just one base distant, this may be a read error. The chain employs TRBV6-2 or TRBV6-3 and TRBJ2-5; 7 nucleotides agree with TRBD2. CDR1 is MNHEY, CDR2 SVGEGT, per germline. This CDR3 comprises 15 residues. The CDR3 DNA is TGTGCCAGCAGTTACTCTAGCGGGTCGCAAGGGACCCAGTACTTC. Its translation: CASSYSSGSQGTQYF.

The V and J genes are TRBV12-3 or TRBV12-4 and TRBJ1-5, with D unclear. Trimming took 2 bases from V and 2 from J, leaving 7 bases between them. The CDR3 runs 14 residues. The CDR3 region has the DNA TGTGCCAGCAGTTTATGGGGAGGCAATCAGCCCCAGCATTTT. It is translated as CASSLWGGNQPQHF.

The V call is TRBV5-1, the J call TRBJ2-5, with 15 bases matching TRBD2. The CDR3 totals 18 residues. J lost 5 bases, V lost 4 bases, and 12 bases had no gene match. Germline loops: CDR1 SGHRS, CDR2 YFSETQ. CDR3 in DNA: TGCGCCAGCAGCCCAGGACTAGCGGGAGGGCCTAGGGCCGAGACCCAGTACTTC. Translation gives CASSPGLAGGPRAETQYF.

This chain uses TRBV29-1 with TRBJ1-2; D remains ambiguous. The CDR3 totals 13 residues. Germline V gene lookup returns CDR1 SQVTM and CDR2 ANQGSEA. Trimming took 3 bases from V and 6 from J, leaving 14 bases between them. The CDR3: CSVDEGITDGYTF. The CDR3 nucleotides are TGCAGCGTTGATGAAGGCATAACAGATGGCTACACCTTC.

The CDR3 bases are TGTGCCAGTAGCATCGGGACGCTCTATGGCTACACCTTC. Its translation is CASSIGTLYGYTF. The J gene is TRBJ1-2, the V gene TRBV19; possibly TRBD1 for D (5 bases). V was pared by 6 bases and J by 4 bases, with 12 bases between. Germline V lookup: CDR1 LNHDA, CDR2 SQIVND (reference sequence). This CDR3 region has 13 residues.

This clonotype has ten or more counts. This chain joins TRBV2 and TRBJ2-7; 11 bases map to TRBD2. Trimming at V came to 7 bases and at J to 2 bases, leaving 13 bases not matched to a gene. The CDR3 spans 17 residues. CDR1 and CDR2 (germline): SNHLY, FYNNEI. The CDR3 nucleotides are TGTGCCAGCACTTTCGGGACTAGCGGACAACGCCCCTACGAGCAGTACTTC. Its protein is CASTFGTSGQRPYEQYF.

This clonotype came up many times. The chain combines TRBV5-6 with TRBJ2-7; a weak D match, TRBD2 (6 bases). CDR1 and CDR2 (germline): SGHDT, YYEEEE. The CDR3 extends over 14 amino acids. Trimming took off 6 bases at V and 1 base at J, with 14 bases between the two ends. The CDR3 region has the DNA TGTGCCAGCACCCCCGGGACTGGGTCCTACGAGCAGTACTTC. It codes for CASTPGTGSYEQYF.

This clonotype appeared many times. CDR3 region: CASSLANEKLFF. The CDR3 DNA is TGTGCCAGCAGTTTAGCAAATGAAAAACTGTTTTTT. This chain connects TRBV28 to TRBJ1-4; D is unclear. V was cut by 2 bases and J by 5 bases, with 3 bases left in between. CDR3 size: 12 residues. Germline assignment: CDR1 MDHEN and CDR2 SYDVKM.

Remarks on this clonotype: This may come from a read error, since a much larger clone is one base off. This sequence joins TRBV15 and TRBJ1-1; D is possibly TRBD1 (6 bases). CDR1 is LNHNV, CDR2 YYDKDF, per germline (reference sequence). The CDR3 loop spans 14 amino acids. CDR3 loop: CATSREGGGAEALF. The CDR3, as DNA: TGTGCCACCAGCAGAGAGGGAGGGGGGGCTGAAGCTCTCTTT. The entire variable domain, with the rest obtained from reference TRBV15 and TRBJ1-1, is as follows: DAMVIQNPRYQVTQFGKPVTLSCSQTLNHNVMYWYQQKSSQAPKLLFHYYDKDFNNEADTPDNFQSRRPNTSFCFLDIRSPGLGDTAMYLCATSREGGGAEALFGQGTRLTVV.

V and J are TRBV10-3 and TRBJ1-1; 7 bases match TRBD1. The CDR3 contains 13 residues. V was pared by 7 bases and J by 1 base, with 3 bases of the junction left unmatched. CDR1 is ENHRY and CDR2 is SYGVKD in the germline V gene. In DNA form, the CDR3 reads TGTGCCATCACGCAGGGGGGGAACACTGAAGCTTTCTTT. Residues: CAITQGGNTEAFF.

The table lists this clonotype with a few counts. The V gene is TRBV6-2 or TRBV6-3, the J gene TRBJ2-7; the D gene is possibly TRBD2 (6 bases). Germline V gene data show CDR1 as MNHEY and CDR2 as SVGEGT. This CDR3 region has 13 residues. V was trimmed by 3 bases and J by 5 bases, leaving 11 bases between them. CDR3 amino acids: CASSYGRNNEQYF. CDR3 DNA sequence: TGTGCCAGCAGTTATGGGAGGAACAACGAGCAGTACTTC.

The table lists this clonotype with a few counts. The DNA for the CDR3 is TGTGCCAGTAGTCCCGATCGCGGGTTTGGGGCCGGGGAGCTGTTTTTT. It encodes CASSPDRGFGAGELFF. The genes are TRBV19 and TRBJ2-2; D might be TRBD2 (5 bases). Trimming removed 5 bases from V and 6 bases from J, with 19 bases in between. Per the germline V gene, CDR1 is LNHDA and CDR2 is SQIVND (reference sequence). The CDR3 runs to 16 residues. The full variable domain, with the rest looked up from reference TRBV19 and TRBJ2-2, is DGGITQSPKYLFRKEGQNVTLSCEQNLNHDAMYWYRQDPGQGLRLIYYSQIVNDFQKGDIAEGYSVSREKKESFPLTVTSAQKNPTAFYLCASSPDRGFGAGELFFGEGSRLTVL.

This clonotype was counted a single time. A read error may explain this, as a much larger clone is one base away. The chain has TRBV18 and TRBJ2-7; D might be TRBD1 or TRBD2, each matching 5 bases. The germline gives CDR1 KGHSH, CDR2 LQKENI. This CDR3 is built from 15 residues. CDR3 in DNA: TGTGCCAGCTCACCCAACCGGGACGGTGAGGGCGAGCAGTGCTTC. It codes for CASSPNRDGEGEQCF.

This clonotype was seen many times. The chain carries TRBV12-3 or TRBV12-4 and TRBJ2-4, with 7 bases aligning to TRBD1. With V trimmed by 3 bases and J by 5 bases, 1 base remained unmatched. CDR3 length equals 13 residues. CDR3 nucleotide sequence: TGTGCCAGCAGTTTCGGGACAGAAAACATTCAGTACTTC. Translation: CASSFGTENIQYF.

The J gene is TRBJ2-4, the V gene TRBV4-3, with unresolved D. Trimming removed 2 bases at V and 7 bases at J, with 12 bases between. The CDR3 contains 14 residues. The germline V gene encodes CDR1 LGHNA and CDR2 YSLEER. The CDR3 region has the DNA TGCGCCAGCAGCCAAACAATAGGGTCTAACATTCAGTACTTC. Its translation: CASSQTIGSNIQYF.

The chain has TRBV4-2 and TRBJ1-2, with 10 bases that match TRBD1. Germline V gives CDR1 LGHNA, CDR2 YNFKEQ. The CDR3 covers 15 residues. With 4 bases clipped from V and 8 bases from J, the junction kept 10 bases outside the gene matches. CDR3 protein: CASSPQTGGDQGYTF. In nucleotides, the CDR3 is TGTGCCAGCAGCCCACAGACAGGGGGCGATCAGGGCTACACCTTC.

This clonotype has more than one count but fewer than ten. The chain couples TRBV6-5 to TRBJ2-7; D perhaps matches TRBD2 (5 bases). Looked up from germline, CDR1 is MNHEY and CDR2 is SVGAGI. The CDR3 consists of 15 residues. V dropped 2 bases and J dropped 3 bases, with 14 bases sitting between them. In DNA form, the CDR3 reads TGTGCCAGCAGTTACGGGCCGGGCGACTACTACGAGCAGTACTTC. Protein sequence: CASSYGPGDYYEQYF.

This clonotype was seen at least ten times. The DNA of the CDR3 is TGTGCCAGCAGTACTACTGTAGAGGGTGAGCAGTACTTC. Protein product: CASSTTVEGEQYF. The rearrangement uses TRBV6-1 and TRBJ2-7, with D tentatively TRBD2 (5 bases). Germline values: CDR1 MNHNS, CDR2 SASEGT. The CDR3 contains 13 residues. The V end lost 5 bases, the J end lost 7 bases, and 15 bases lay between the germline ends.

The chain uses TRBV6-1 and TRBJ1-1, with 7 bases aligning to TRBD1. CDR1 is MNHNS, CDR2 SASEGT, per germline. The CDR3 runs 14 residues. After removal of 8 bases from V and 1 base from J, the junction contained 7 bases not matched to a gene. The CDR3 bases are TGTGCCAGCCTGGACAGGTGGGAGAACACTGAAGCTTTCTTT. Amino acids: CASLDRWENTEAFF.

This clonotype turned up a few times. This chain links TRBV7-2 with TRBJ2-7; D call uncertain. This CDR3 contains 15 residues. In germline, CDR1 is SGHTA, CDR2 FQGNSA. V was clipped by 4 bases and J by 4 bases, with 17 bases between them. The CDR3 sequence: CASSSPVYGYYEQYF. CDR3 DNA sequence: TGTGCCAGCAGCTCCCCTGTTTATGGTTATTACGAGCAGTACTTC.

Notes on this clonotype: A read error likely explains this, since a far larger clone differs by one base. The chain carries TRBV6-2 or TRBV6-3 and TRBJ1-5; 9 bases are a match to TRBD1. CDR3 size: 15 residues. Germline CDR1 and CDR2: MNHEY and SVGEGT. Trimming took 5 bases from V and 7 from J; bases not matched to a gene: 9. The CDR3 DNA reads TGTGCCAGCAGTGAACCACAGGGGGCAGGACAGCCCCAGCATTTT. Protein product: CASSEPQGAGQPQHF.

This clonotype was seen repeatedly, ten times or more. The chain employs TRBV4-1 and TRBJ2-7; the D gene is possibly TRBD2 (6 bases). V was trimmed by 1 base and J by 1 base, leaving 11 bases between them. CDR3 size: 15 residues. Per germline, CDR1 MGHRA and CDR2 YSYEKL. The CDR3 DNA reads TGCGCCAGCAGCCAAGCATTTGCGGGGTCCTACGAGCAGTACTTC. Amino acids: CASSQAFAGSYEQYF.